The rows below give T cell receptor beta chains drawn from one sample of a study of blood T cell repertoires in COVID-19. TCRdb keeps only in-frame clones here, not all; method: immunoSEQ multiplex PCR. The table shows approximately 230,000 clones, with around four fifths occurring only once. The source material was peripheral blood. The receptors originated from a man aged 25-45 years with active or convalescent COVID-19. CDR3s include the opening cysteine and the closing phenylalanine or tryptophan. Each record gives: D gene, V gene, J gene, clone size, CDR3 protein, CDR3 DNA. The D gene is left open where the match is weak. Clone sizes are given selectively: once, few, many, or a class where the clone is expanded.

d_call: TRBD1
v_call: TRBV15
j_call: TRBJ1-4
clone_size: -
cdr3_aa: CATSNRDRNRNEKLFF
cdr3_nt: TGTGCCACCAGCAACCGGGACAGGAACCGTAATGAAAAACTGTTTTTT

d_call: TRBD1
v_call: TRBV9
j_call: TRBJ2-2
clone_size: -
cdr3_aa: CASTTGMAGELFF
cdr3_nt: TGTGCCAGCACGACAGGGATGGCCGGGGAGCTGTTTTTT

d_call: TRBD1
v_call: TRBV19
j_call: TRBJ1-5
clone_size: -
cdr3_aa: CASSKAGGPHQPQHF
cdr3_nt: TGTGCCAGTAGCAAGGCAGGGGGGCCACATCAGCCCCAGCATTTT

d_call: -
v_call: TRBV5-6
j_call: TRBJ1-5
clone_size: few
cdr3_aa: CASSFQGLNQPQHF
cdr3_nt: TGTGCCAGCAGCTTTCAGGGACTCAATCAGCCCCAGCATTTT

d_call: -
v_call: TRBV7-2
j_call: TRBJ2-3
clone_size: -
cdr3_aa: CASSLAAPGHPATDTQYF
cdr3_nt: TGTGCCAGCAGCTTAGCAGCTCCGGGACATCCAGCCACAGATACGCAGTATTTT

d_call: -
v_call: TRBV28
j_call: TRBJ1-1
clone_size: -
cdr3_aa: CASSLWSGGTEAFF
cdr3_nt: TGTGCCAGCAGTTTATGGTCGGGGGGCACTGAAGCTTTCTTT

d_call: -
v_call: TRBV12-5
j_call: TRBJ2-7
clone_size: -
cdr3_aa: CASGGKGRGSYEQYF
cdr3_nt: TGTGCTAGTGGTGGAAAGGGAAGGGGCTCCTACGAGCAGTACTTC

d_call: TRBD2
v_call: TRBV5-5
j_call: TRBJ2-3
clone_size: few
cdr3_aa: CASRTSGGSDTQYF
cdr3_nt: TGTGCCAGCCGGACTAGCGGGGGATCAGATACGCAGTATTTT

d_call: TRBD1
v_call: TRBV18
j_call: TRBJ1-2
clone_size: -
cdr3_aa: CASSPGQGGTNYGYTF
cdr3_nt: TGTGCCAGCTCACCGGGACAGGGAGGAACTAACTATGGCTACACCTTC

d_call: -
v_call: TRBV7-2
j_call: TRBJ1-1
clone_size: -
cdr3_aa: CASSSGRNTEAFF
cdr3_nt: TGTGCCAGCAGCTCGGGTCGGAACACTGAAGCTTTCTTT

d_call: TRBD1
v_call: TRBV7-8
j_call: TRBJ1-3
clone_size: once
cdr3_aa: CASSLEGQRFSSGNTIYF
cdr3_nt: TGTGCCAGCAGCTTAGAGGGACAGCGATTTAGCTCTGGAAACACCATATATTTT

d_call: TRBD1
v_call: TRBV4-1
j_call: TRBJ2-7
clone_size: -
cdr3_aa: CASSQDPGQKYYEQYF
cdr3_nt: TGCGCCAGCAGCCAAGACCCGGGACAGAAGTACTACGAGCAGTACTTC

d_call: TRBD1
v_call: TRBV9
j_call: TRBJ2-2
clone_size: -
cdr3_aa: CASSGAGTGVTGELFF
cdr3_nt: TGTGCCAGCAGCGGAGCCGGGACAGGGGTCACCGGGGAGCTGTTTTTT

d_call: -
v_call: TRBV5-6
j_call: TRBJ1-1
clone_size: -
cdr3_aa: CASTIEGPRTGTEAFF
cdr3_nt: TGTGCCAGCACCATTGAGGGCCCCCGCACGGGCACTGAAGCTTTCTTT

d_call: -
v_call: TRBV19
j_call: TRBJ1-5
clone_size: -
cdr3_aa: CASSIVSGGQVPQHF
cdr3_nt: TGTGCCAGTAGTATAGTTTCCGGAGGTCAAGTGCCCCAGCATTTT

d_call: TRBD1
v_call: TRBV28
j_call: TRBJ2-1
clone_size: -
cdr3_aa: CASSYRDRGRIDNEQFF
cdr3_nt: TGTGCCAGCAGTTACCGGGACAGGGGGCGGATAGACAATGAGCAGTTCTTC

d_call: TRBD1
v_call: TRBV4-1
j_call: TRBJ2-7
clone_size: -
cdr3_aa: CASSPRQGPHEQYF
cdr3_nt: TGCGCCAGCAGCCCGAGACAGGGCCCCCACGAGCAGTACTTC

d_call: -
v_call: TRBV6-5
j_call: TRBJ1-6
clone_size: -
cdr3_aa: CASRRAPVDSPLHF
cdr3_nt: TGTGCCAGCAGACGTGCCCCGGTGGATTCACCCCTCCACTTT

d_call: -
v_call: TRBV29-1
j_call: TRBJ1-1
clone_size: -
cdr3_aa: CSVETTGNTEAFF
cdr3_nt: TGCAGCGTTGAGACGACAGGGAACACTGAAGCTTTCTTT

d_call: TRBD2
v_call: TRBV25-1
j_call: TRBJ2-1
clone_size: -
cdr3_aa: CASSDGRAYNEQFF
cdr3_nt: TGTGCCAGCAGTGACGGGAGGGCCTACAATGAGCAGTTCTTC

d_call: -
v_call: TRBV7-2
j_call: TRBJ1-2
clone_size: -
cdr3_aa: CASSLAQRVPYGYTF
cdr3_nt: TGTGCCAGCAGCTTAGCACAGAGGGTGCCCTATGGCTACACCTTC

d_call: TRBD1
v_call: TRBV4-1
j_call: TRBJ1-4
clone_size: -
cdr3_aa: CASSPRQGQTEKLFF
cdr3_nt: TGCGCCAGCAGCCCACGACAGGGGCAGACGGAAAAACTGTTTTTT

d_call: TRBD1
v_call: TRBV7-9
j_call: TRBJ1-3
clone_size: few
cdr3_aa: CASSTTGQPGNTIYF
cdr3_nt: TGTGCCAGCAGCACCACGGGACAGCCCGGAAACACCATATATTTT

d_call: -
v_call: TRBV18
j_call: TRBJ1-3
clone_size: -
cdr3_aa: CASSPPSGFSGNTIYF
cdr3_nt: TGTGCCAGCTCACCACCGTCCGGGTTCTCTGGAAACACCATATATTTT

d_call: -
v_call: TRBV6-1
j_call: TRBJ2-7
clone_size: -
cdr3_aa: CASSPTLGEEQYF
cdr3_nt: TGTGCCAGCAGTCCGACATTAGGGGAAGAGCAGTACTTC

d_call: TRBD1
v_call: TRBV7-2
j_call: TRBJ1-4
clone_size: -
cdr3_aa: CASSSRQGARTNEKLFF
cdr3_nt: TGTGCCAGCAGCTCGAGACAGGGGGCGCGGACTAATGAAAAACTGTTTTTT

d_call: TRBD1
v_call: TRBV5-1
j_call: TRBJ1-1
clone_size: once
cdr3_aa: CASRETGGRVTEAFF
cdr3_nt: TGCGCCAGCAGAGAGACAGGGGGCAGGGTCACTGAAGCTTTCTTT

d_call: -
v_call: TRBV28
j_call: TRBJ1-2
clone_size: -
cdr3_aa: CASRTAINYGYTF
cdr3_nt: TGTGCCAGCAGGACAGCCATCAATTATGGCTACACCTTC

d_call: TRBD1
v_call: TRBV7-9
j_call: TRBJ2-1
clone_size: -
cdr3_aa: CASSLDRGSYNEQFF
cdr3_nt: TGTGCCAGCAGTCTAGACAGGGGTTCCTACAATGAGCAGTTCTTC

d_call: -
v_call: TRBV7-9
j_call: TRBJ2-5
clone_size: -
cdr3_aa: CASSLVAGAWGTQYF
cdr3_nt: TGTGCCAGCAGCTTAGTGGCTGGGGCCTGGGGAACCCAGTACTTC

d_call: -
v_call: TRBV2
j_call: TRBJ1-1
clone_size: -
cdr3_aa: CAIPGNTEAFF
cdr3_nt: TGTGCCATCCCAGGGAACACTGAAGCTTTCTTT

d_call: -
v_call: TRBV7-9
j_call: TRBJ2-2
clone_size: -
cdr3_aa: CASSQVNTGELFF
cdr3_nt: TGTGCCAGCAGCCAGGTTAACACCGGGGAGCTGTTTTTT

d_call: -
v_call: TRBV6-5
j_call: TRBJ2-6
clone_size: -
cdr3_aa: CASSYSWAAGANVLTF
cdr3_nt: TGTGCCAGCAGTTACTCATGGGCAGCTGGGGCCAACGTCCTGACTTTC

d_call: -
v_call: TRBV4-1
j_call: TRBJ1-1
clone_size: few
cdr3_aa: CASSQDVLLENTEAFF
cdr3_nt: TGCGCCAGCAGCCAAGATGTGCTATTAGAGAACACTGAAGCTTTCTTT

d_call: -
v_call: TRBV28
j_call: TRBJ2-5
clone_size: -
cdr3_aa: CASSSLQGVKETQYF
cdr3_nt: TGTGCCAGCAGTTCCTTACAGGGTGTTAAAGAGACCCAGTACTTC

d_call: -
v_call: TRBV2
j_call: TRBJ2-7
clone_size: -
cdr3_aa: CASTPEGRGFYEQYF
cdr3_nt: TGTGCCAGCACTCCGGAGGGTCGAGGGTTCTACGAGCAGTACTTC

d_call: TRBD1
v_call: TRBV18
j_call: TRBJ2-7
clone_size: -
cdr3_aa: CATGTGVDEQYF
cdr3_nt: TGTGCCACCGGGACAGGGGTCGACGAGCAGTACTTC

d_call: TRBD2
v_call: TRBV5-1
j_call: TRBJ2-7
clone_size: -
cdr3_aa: CASSLYGTGGIEQYF
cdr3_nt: TGCGCCAGCAGCTTGTACGGGACGGGGGGTATCGAGCAGTACTTC

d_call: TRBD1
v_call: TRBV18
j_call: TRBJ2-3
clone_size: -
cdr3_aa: CASSPPGQEDTQYF
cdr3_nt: TGTGCCAGCTCACCCCCGGGACAGGAAGATACGCAGTATTTT

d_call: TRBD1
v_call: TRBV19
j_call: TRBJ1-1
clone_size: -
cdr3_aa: CASSIDQQGVSTEAFF
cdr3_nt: TGTGCCAGTAGTATAGACCAACAGGGGGTGAGCACTGAAGCTTTCTTT

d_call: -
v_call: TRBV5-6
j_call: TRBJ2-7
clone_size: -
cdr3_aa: CASSDSRNEQYF
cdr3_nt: TGTGCCAGCAGCGACTCTAGGAACGAGCAGTACTTC

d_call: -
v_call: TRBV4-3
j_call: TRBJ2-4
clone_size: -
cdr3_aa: CASSQTTGRTKNIQYF
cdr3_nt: TGCGCCAGCAGCCAAACTACGGGTAGGACCAAAAACATTCAGTACTTC

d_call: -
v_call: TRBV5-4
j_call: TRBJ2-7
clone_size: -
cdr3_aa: CASSRLAGNEQYF
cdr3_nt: TGTGCCAGCAGCCGCCTTGCGGGGAACGAGCAGTACTTC

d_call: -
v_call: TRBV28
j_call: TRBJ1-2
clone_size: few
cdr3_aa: CASAPVLGYGYTF
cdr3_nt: TGTGCCAGCGCCCCGGTGCTTGGCTATGGCTACACCTTC

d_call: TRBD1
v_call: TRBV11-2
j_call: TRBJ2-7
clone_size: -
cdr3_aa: CASSFEGGKGQGDEQYF
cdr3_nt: TGTGCCAGCAGCTTTGAGGGAGGTAAGGGACAGGGCGACGAGCAGTACTTC

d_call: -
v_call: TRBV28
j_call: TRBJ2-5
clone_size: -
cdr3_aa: CASSLRGRSQETQYF
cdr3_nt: TGTGCCAGCAGTTTACGGGGGAGAAGCCAAGAGACCCAGTACTTC

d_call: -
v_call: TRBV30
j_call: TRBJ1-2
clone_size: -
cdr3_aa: CAWSVGLRGGYTF
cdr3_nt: TGTGCCTGGAGTGTGGGACTACGAGGTGGCTACACCTTC

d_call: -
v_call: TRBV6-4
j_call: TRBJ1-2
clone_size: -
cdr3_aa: CASSTSFSREGNLDGYTF
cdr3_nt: TGTGCCAGCAGTACGAGCTTCTCCCGGGAGGGGAATCTAGATGGCTACACCTTC

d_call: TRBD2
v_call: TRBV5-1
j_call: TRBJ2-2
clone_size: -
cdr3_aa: CASSLVAGAPTGELFF
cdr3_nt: TGCGCCAGCAGCTTGGTGGCGGGAGCCCCCACCGGGGAGCTGTTTTTT

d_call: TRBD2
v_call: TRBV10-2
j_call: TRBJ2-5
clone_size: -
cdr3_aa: CASLASGKETQYF
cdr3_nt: TGCGCCAGCTTGGCTAGCGGGAAAGAGACCCAGTACTTC

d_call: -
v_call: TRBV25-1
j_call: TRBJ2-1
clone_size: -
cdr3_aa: CASSERWEGDNEQFF
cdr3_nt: TGTGCCAGCAGTGAAAGGTGGGAGGGGGACAATGAGCAGTTCTTC